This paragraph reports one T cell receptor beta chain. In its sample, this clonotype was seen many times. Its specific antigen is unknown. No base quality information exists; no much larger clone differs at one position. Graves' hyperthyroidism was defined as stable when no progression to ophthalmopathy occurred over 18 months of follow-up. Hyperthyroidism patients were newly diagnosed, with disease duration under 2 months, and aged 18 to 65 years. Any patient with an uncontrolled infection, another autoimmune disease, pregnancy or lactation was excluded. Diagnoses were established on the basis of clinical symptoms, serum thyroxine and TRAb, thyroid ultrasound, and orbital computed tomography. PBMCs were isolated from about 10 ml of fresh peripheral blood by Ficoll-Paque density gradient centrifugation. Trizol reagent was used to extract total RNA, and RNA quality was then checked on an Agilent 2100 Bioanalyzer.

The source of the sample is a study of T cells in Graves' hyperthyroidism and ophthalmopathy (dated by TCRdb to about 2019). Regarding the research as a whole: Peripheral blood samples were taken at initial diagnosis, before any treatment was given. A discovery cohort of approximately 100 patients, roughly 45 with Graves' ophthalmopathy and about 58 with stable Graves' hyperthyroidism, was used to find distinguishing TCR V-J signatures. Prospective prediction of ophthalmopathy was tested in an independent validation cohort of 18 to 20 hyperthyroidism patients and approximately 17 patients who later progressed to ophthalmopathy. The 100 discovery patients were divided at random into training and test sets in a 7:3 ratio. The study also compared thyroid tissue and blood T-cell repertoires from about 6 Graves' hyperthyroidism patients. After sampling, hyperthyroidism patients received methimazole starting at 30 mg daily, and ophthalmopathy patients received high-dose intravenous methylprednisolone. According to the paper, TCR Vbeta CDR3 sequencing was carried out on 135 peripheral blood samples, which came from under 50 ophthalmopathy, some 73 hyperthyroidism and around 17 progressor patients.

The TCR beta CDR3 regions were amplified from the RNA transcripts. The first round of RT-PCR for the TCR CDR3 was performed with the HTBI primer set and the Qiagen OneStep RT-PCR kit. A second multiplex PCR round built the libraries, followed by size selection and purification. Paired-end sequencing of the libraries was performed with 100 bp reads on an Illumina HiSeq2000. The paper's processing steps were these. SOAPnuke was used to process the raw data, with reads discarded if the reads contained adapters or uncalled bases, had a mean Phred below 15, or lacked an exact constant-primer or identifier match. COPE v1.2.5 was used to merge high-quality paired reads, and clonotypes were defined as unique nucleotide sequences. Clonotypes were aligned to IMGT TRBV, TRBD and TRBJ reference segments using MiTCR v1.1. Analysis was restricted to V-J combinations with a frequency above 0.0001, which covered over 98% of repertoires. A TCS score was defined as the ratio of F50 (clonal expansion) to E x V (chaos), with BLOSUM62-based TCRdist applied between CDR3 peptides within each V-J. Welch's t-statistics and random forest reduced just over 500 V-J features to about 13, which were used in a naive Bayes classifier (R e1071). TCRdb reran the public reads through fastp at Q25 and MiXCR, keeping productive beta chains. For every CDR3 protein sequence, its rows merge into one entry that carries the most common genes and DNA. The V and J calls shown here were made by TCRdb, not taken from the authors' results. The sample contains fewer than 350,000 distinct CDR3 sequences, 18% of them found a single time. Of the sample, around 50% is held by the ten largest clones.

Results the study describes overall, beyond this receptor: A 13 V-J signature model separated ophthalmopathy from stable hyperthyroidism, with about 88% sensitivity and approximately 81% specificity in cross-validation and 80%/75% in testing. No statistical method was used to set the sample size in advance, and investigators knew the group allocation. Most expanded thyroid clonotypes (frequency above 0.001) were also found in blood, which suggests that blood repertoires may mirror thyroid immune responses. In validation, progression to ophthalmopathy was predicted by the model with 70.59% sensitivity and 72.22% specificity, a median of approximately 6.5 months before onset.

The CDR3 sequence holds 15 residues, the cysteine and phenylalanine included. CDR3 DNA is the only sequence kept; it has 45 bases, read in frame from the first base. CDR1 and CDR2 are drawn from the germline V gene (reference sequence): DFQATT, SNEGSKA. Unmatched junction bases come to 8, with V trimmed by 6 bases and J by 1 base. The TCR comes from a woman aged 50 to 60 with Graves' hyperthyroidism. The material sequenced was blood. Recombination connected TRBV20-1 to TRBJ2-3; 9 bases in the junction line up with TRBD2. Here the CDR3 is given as CSAGPLAGRTDTQYF. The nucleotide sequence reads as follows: TGCAGTGCCGGGCCTCTAGCGGGACGCACAGATACGCAGTATTTT.